A selection of T cell receptor beta chains follows, all from one sample in a study of cytomegalovirus exposure and HLA in healthy donors. TCRdb's copy holds only in-frame clones and misses some; the assay was immunoSEQ multiplex PCR. This sample carries around 140,000 clones, approximately 82% of them seen once, and the ten largest clones take more than 2.5%. The sample consisted of PBMCs. Receptors originate from a man younger than 35 in good health and CMV-seropositive. CDR3s include the opening cysteine and the closing phenylalanine or tryptophan. The D gene is left open where the match is weak. Size is omitted from some rows. Given values are once, few, many or a class for expanded clones.

size	J	D	V	DNA	CDR3
-	TRBJ1-5	TRBD1	TRBV19	TGTGCCAGTAGTATCAGGGGGAAGAATCAGCCCCAGCATTTT	CASSIRGKNQPQHF
-	TRBJ1-1	-	TRBV11-3	TGTGCCAGCAGCTTAGATGGCAGGGACACTGAAGCTTTCTTT	CASSLDGRDTEAFF
few	TRBJ1-5	TRBD1	TRBV6-1	TGTGCCATCCCGAGGGGGCTCAATCAGCCCCAGCATTTT	CAIPRGLNQPQHF
-	TRBJ2-7	TRBD2	TRBV4-1	TGCGCCAGCAGCCAAGATTTAGGACTAGCCGACGAGCAGTACTTC	CASSQDLGLADEQYF
-	TRBJ2-3	TRBD1	TRBV6-1	TGTGCCAGCCTCCGACAGGGGAGCCCAGATACGCAGTATTTT	CASLRQGSPDTQYF
few	TRBJ2-6	-	TRBV5-1	TGCGCCAGCAGCTATTCCTACAGGGCCTCCGGGGCCAACGTCCTGACTTTC	CASSYSYRASGANVLTF
-	TRBJ1-1	TRBD1	TRBV19	TGTGCCAGTAGTCCTCCCGGGACAGTATCGAACACTGAAGCTTTCTTT	CASSPPGTVSNTEAFF
few	TRBJ2-7	-	TRBV10-1	TGCGCCAGCAGAGGCGGGACCTTCCCCTACGAGCAGTACTTC	CASRGGTFPYEQYF
-	TRBJ1-1	TRBD1	TRBV11-2	TGTGCCAGCAGCGTGAGACAGGGAGGCGGTACTGAAGCTTTCTTT	CASSVRQGGGTEAFF
-	TRBJ1-2	-	TRBV18	TGTGCCAGCTCCCAGGACAAAAACTATGGCTACACCTTC	CASSQDKNYGYTF
-	TRBJ1-2	-	TRBV6-6	TGTGCCAGCAGCCTCGAAGGGGTTAACTATGGCTACACCTTC	CASSLEGVNYGYTF
-	TRBJ1-5	-	TRBV10-1	TGCGCCAGCAAGGCGGCGCCCCAGCATTTT	CASKAAPQHF
-	TRBJ2-3	-	TRBV5-6	TGTGCCAGCAGCTTGTGGGGCCTAATCACAGATACGCAGTATTTT	CASSLWGLITDTQYF
-	TRBJ2-7	TRBD2	TRBV5-1	TGCGCCAGCAGCTTGTCTAGCGGTACCTACGAGCAGTACTTC	CASSLSSGTYEQYF
-	TRBJ2-7	TRBD2	TRBV28	TGTGCCAGCCAGAGCAGAAGTAGCGGGTCCCCCTACGAGCAGTACTTC	CASQSRSSGSPYEQYF
-	TRBJ1-3	-	TRBV27	TGTGCCAGCAGTCGCCGCGGGAGTGGAAACACCATATATTTT	CASSRRGSGNTIYF
-	TRBJ2-3	-	TRBV5-1	TGCGCCAGCAGCTTGATAAGCGATCCAGATACGCAGTATTTT	CASSLISDPDTQYF
-	TRBJ2-7	-	TRBV14	TGTGCCAGCAGCGAGGCAGAAAAGGTGACCTACGAGCAGTACTTC	CASSEAEKVTYEQYF
-	TRBJ2-3	-	TRBV30	TGTGCCTGGAGTATTACAGGGTGGGCAGATACGCAGTATTTT	CAWSITGWADTQYF
once	TRBJ1-1	-	TRBV28	TGTGCCAGCAGTTTCGAGATGAACACTGAAGCTTTCTTT	CASSFEMNTEAFF
-	TRBJ1-4	-	TRBV27	TGTGCCAGCAGCCTTGCTGGACAGCCTAATGAAAAACTGTTTTTT	CASSLAGQPNEKLFF
-	TRBJ2-1	TRBD1	TRBV29-1	TGCAGCGGCCGACTGGACAGGGGCACCTACAATGAGCAGTTCTTC	CSGRLDRGTYNEQFF
-	TRBJ1-2	TRBD1	TRBV28	TGTGCCAGCAGTTTGACAGGGGGTTCTTCTTATGGCTACACCTTC	CASSLTGGSSYGYTF
-	TRBJ2-1	TRBD2	TRBV6-5	TGTGCCAGCAGTGTCGGTCCTAGCGGGTACAATGAGCAGTTCTTC	CASSVGPSGYNEQFF
-	TRBJ2-7	TRBD1	TRBV11-3	TGTGCCAGCAGCCCAAAACACGGACAGGAGTACGAGCAGTACTTC	CASSPKHGQEYEQYF
-	TRBJ2-7	TRBD2	TRBV5-1	TGCGCCAGCAGCTTATCTTCCCCCGGACTAGCGGAGGAGTACTTC	CASSLSSPGLAEEYF
-	TRBJ2-3	TRBD2	TRBV5-1	TGCGCCAGCAGCACCGAGCGGGAACTCACAGATACGCAGTATTTT	CASSTERELTDTQYF
-	TRBJ1-2	TRBD1	TRBV5-8	TGTGCCAGCAGCAGCCGGACAGGGGCGATCACTAACTATGGCTACACCTTC	CASSSRTGAITNYGYTF
-	TRBJ2-7	-	TRBV27	TGTGCCAGCAGTTCCGAGGACAGTCCGGGTTACGAGCAGTACTTC	CASSSEDSPGYEQYF
-	TRBJ1-5	-	TRBV28	TGTGCCAGCACCCTCTCCTCTGATCAGCCCCAGCATTTT	CASTLSSDQPQHF
-	TRBJ2-2	TRBD1	TRBV6-4	TGTGCCAGCAGCCGGGACAGGACAACCGGGGAGCTGTTTTTT	CASSRDRTTGELFF
-	TRBJ1-2	-	TRBV10-2	TGCGCCAGCAGTGACGGGGGGGTTAGGGGCTACACCTTC	CASSDGGVRGYTF
-	TRBJ1-1	TRBD1	TRBV6-1	TGTGCCACCTTGGACAGGGTGGTTACTGAAGCTTTCTTT	CATLDRVVTEAFF
-	TRBJ2-7	TRBD1	TRBV29-1	TGCAGCGTAGGACAGGGGGCGTGGGAGCAGTACTTC	CSVGQGAWEQYF
-	TRBJ2-7	TRBD2	TRBV10-2	TGCGCCAGCAGTGAGCCAGCGGGAGCCTACGAGCAGTACTTC	CASSEPAGAYEQYF
-	TRBJ2-7	-	TRBV7-8	TGTGCCAGCAGGGCAGGGGCCTCCTACGAGCAGTACTTC	CASRAGASYEQYF
-	TRBJ1-1	TRBD1	TRBV2	TGTGCCAGCAGTTCGACAGGGATTTACACTGAAGCTTTCTTT	CASSSTGIYTEAFF
-	TRBJ2-3	TRBD2	TRBV19	TGTGCCAGTAGTATCGGGGGGGGGATAGGCACAGATACGCAGTATTTT	CASSIGGGIGTDTQYF
-	TRBJ1-1	-	TRBV12-5	TGTGCTAGTGGTTTTTTTGCGATGGGCGGACTTTCCAACACTGAAGCTTTCTTT	CASGFFAMGGLSNTEAFF
-	TRBJ2-3	-	TRBV19	TGTGCCAGTAGGATGGCTGGCACAGATACGCAGTATTTT	CASRMAGTDTQYF
few	TRBJ1-5	-	TRBV7-2	TGTGCCAGCAGCTTACCCCGGGGTGGATATAGCAATCAGCCCCAGCATTTT	CASSLPRGGYSNQPQHF
-	TRBJ2-3	-	TRBV6-1	TGTGCCAGCAGTGAACTAGTGCGGGTGAGCACAGATACGCAGTATTTT	CASSELVRVSTDTQYF
-	TRBJ2-7	-	TRBV15	TGTGCCACCCGTTCCAGGGATACCTACGAGCAGTACTTC	CATRSRDTYEQYF
-	TRBJ2-2	-	TRBV5-1	TGCGCCAGCAGCCCGGAGGGCCTTATTTCTGGGGAGCTGTTTTTT	CASSPEGLISGELFF
few	TRBJ1-2	TRBD1	TRBV4-2	TGTGCCAGCAGCCAAGAGGGACAGGGGCGCGGCTACACCTTC	CASSQEGQGRGYTF
-	TRBJ1-3	-	TRBV10-3	TGTGCCATCAGTGCGGCAGGCTACTCTGGAAACACCATATATTTT	CAISAAGYSGNTIYF
-	TRBJ2-3	TRBD2	TRBV28	TGTGCCAGCAGCTCAGCCGGGTGGGGACTAGCGGGAGGGGTGGATACGCAGTATTTT	CASSSAGWGLAGGVDTQYF
-	TRBJ2-3	-	TRBV5-4	TGTGCCAGCAGCTTGACAGGCACAGATACGCAGTATTTT	CASSLTGTDTQYF
-	TRBJ2-1	TRBD2	TRBV7-3	TGTGCCAGCAGCTTAAATTGGGCGGGAGCGAATGAGCAGTTCTTC	CASSLNWAGANEQFF
few	TRBJ1-4	-	TRBV6-5	TGTGCCAGCAGCCGGGGGTGGACTAATGAAAAACTGTTTTTT	CASSRGWTNEKLFF
-	TRBJ2-4	-	TRBV10-3	TGTGCCATCAGTGAGCCCAGGGAGGTAAACATTCAGTACTTC	CAISEPREVNIQYF
-	TRBJ1-4	TRBD1	TRBV14	TGTGCCAGCAGCCAAGGGACAGGGTGGGAAAAACTGTTTTTT	CASSQGTGWEKLFF
-	TRBJ2-7	-	TRBV23-1	TGCGCCAGCCCCCCGGGGAACTACGAGCAGTACTTC	CASPPGNYEQYF
-	TRBJ1-1	-	TRBV4-1	TGCGCCAGCAGCCAAGGGCGGGCAGACGTAACTGAAGCTTTCTTT	CASSQGRADVTEAFF
once	TRBJ2-7	-	TRBV5-6	TGTGCCAGCACCATGAGCGGTCGGATAACTAAAGAGCAGTACTTC	CASTMSGRITKEQYF